This T cell receptor beta chain was sequenced during a study of blood T cell repertoires in COVID-19. The repertoire was sequenced with immunoSEQ multiplex PCR; TCRdb's copy has only in-frame clones and lacks some. Here the sample spans about 200,000 clones, 70% to 85% being singletons. The CDR3 runs to 16 residues. The sample comprised peripheral blood. The TCR sequence derives from a human donor in a cohort sampled during active COVID-19. This chain connects TRBV21-1 to TRBJ2-3; no check of the table's D call, TRBD1, against the DNA was made. TRBV21-1 is designated a pseudogene. For the CDR3, the DNA is TGTGCCAGCAGCAAAACGAGGGGACAGTTTAGAGATACGCAGTATTTT. Translation: CASSKTRGQFRDTQYF.